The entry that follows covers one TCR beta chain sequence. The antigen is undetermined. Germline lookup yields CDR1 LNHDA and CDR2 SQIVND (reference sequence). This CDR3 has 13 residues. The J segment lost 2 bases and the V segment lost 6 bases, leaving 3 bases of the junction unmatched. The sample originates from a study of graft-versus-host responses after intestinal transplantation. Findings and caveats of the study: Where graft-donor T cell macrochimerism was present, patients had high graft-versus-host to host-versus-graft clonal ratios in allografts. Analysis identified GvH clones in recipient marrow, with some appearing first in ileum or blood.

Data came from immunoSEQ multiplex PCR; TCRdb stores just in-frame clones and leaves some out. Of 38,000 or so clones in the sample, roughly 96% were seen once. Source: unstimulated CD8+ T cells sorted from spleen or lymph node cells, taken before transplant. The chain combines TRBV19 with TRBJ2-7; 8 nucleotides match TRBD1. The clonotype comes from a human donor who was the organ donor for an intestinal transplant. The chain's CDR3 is CASSLDRAYEQYF. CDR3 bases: TGTGCCAGTAGCCTGGACAGGGCCTACGAGCAGTACTTC.